The source of this T cell receptor beta chain is a study of Graves' ophthalmopathy and Graves' hyperthyroidism. Study-level points and caveats: Progression of ophthalmopathy was predicted by the model with about 68% sensitivity and less than 85% specificity.

The authors amplified TCR beta CDR3 regions from RNA transcripts. Amplification began with first-round RT-PCR using HTBI primers, then second-round multiplex PCR was performed. MiXCR, applied by TCRdb to the multiplex PCR reads, yields one record per CDR3 protein. This sample has about 620,000 distinct CDR3 sequences, with about 24% found just once. With 1 base removed from V and 6 bases from J, the gap between germline ends came to 7 bases. Germline CDR1 is MNHEY and CDR2 is SVGAGI. The CDR3 totals 14 residues. This clonotype has ten or more counts. Antigen unknown. The sequenced sample was peripheral blood. The TCR was taken from a woman in her late teens or twenties with stable Graves' hyperthyroidism. Some clones in this sample may be carry-over from other donors' samples. J is TRBJ1-6 and V is TRBV6-5; no clear D gene. DNA for the CDR3: TGTGCCAGCAGTTACTGGGAGGGTAATTCACCCCTCCACTTT. Translating gives CASSYWEGNSPLHF.